This TCR beta chain originates from a study of human T cells and chemical hapten exposure. On the study more broadly: Reading of the patch tests, which applied 0.01% DPC to the upper back, occurred at 6 days. Study findings and constraints: Because they had alopecia, donors may respond immunologically unlike healthy people.

As regards this clonotype: Its antigen is not identified.

TCRdb reprocessed the RACE reads with MiXCR, giving one entry per CDR3 protein. Of about 190,000 distinct CDR3 sequences listed, more than 20% were seen once; the top ten hold approximately 2.3%. Germline-derived CDR1 and CDR2 are LGHNA and YSLEER. This CDR3 contains 16 residues. Trimming left V 4 bases short and J 4 bases short, with 17 bases between. Time point defined: patch test 3, about 24 weeks after DPC sensitization. The treatment denotes: therapeutic diphenylcyclopropenone sensitization with weekly scalp DPC. The rearrangement links TRBV4-3 to TRBJ2-1; D might be TRBD1 (6 bases). The receptor comes from a woman aged 40 to 50 with alopecia areata. Some clones in this sample may be carry-over from other donors' samples. Specimen: whole blood, collected in connection with sensitization to the hapten diphenylcyclopropenone (DPC). CDR3 sequence (DNA): TGCGCCAGCAGCCGTCAACAGGGTGGGGTTTACAATGAGCAGTTCTTC. Its translation is CASSRQQGGVYNEQFF.